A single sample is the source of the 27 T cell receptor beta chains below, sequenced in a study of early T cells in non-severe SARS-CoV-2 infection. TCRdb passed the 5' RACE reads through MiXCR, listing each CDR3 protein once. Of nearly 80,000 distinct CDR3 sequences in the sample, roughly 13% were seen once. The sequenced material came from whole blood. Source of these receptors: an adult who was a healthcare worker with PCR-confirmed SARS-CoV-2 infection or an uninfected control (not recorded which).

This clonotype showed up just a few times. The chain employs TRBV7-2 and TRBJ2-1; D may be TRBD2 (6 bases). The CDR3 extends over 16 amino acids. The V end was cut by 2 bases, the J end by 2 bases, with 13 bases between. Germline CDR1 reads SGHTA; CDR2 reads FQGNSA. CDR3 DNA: TGTGCCAGCAGCTTACACTTGGCGGGACCCTACAATGAGCAGTTCTTC. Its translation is CASSLHLAGPYNEQFF.

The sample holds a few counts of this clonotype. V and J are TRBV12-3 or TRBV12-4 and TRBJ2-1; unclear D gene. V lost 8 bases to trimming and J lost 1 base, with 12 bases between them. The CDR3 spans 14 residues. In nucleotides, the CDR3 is TGTGCCAGCCTTCGAGTGGGTTCCTACAATGAGCAGTTCTTC. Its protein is CASLRVGSYNEQFF.

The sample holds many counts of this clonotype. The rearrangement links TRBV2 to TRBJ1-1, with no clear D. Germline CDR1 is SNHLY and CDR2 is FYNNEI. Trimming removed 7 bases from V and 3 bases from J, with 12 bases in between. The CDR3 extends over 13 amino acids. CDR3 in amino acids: CASTLSRDTEAFF. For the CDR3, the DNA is TGTGCCAGCACCCTGTCCAGAGACACTGAAGCTTTCTTT.

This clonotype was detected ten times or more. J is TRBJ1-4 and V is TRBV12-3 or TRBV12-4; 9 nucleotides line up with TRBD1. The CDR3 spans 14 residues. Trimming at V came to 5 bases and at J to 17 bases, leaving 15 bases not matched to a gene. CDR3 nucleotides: TGTGCCAGCAGTCACCGGGACAGGGCCGGTCTAGCCTTTTTT. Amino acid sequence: CASSHRDRAGLAFF.

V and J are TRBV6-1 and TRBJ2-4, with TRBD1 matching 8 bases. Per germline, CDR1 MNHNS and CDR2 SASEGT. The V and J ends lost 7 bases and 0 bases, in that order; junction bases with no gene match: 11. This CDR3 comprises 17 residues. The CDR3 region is CASILRDRFGAKNIQYF. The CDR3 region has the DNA TGTGCCAGCATCCTTAGGGACAGGTTCGGAGCCAAAAACATTCAGTACTTC.

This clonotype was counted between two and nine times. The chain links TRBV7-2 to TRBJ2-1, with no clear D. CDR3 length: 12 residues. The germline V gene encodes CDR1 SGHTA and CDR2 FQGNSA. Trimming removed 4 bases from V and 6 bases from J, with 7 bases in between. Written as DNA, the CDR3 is TGTGCCAGCAGCTCCGGACGCAATGAGCAGTTCTTC. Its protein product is CASSSGRNEQFF. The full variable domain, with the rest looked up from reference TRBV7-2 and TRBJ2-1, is GAGVSQSPSNKVTEKGKDVELRCDPISGHTALYWYRQSLGQGLEFLIYFQGNSAPDKSGLPSDRFSAERTGGSVSTLTIQRTQQEDSAVYLCASSSGRNEQFFGPGTRLTVL.

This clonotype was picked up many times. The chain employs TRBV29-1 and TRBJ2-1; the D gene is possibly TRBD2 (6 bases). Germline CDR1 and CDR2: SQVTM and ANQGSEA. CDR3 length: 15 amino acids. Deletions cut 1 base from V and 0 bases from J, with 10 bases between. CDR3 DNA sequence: TGCAGCGTTGAAGGGCAGGAGGGCTCCTACAATGAGCAGTTCTTC. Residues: CSVEGQEGSYNEQFF.

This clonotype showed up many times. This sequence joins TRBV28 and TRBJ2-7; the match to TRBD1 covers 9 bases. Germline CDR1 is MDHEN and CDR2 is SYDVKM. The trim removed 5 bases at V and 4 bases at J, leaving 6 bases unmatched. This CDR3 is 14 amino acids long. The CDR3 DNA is TGTGCCAGCAGTCCGACAGGGGGAACGTACGAGCAGTACTTC. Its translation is CASSPTGGTYEQYF.

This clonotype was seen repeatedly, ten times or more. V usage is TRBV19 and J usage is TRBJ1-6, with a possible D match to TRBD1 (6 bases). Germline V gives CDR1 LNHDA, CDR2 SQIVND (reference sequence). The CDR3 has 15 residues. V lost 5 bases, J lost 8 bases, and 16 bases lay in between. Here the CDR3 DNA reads TGTGCCAGTAGTGTCAACAGGGTTGAAGATTCACCCCTCCACTTT. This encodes CASSVNRVEDSPLHF.

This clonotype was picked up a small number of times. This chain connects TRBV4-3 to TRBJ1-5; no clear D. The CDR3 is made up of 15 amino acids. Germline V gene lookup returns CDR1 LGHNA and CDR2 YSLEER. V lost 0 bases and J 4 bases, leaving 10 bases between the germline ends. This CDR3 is CASSQERELNQPQHF. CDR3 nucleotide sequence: TGCGCCAGCAGCCAAGAACGGGAACTAAATCAGCCCCAGCATTTT.

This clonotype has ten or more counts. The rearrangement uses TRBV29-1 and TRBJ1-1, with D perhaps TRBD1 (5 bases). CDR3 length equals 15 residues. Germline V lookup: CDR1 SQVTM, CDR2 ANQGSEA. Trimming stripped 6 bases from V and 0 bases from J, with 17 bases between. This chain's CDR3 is CSVQGGWGMNTEAFF. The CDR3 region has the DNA TGCAGCGTCCAAGGTGGTTGGGGGATGAACACTGAAGCTTTCTTT.

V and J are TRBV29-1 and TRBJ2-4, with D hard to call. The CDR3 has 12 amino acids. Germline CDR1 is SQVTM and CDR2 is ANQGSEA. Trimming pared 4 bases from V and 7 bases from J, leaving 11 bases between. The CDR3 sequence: CSVALVRNIQYF. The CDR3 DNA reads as TGCAGCGTTGCTCTAGTTAGGAACATTCAGTACTTC.

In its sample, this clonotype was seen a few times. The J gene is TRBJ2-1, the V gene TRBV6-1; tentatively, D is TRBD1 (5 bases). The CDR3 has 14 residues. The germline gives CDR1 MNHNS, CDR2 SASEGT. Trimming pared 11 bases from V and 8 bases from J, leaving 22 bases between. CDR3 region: CAGRQSPLQDEQFF. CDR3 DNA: TGTGCCGGAAGACAGTCACCCCTTCAGGATGAGCAGTTCTTC.

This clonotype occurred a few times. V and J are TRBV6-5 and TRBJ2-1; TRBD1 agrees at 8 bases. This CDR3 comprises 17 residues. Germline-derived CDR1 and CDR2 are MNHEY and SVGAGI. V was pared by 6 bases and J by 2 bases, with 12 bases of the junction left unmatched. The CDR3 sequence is CASSHTWTGSAYNEQFF. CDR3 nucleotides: TGTGCCAGCAGCCACACTTGGACAGGGAGTGCCTACAATGAGCAGTTCTTC.

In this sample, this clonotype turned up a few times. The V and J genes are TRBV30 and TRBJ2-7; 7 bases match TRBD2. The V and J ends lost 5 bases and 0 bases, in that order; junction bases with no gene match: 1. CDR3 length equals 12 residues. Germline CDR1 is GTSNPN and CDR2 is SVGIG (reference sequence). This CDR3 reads CAWGGGSYEQYF. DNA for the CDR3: TGTGCCTGGGGGGGGGGCTCCTACGAGCAGTACTTC.

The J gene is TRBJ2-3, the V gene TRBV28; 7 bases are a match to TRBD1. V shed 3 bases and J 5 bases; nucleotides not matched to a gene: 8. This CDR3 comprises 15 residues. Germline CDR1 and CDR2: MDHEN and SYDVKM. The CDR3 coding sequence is TGTGCCAGCAGTTTGACAGGGTCTCGGGGAGATACGCAGTATTTT. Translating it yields CASSLTGSRGDTQYF.

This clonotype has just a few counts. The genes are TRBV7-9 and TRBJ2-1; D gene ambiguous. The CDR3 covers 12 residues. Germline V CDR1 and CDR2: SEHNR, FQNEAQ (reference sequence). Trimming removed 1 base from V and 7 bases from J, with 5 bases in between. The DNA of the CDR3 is TGTGCCAGCAGCTTAGGGAGTAATGAGCAGTTCTTC. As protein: CASSLGSNEQFF.

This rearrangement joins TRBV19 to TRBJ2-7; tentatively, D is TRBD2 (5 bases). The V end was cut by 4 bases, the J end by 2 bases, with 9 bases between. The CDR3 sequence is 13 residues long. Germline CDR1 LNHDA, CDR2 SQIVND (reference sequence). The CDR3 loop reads CASSKGGPYEQYF. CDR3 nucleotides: TGTGCCAGTAGTAAAGGAGGACCCTACGAGCAGTACTTC.

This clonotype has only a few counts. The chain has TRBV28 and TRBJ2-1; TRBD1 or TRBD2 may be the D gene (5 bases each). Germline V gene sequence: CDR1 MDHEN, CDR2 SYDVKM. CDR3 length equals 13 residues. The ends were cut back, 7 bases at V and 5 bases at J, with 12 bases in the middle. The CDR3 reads CASKRDLDNEQFF. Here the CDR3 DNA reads TGTGCCAGCAAACGGGACCTAGACAATGAGCAGTTCTTC.

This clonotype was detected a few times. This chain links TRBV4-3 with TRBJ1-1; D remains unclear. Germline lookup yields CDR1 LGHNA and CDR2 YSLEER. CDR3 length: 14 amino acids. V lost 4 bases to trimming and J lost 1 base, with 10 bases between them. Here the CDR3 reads CASSPQPGNTEAFF. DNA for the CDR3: TGCGCCAGCAGCCCCCAACCGGGGAACACTGAAGCTTTCTTT.

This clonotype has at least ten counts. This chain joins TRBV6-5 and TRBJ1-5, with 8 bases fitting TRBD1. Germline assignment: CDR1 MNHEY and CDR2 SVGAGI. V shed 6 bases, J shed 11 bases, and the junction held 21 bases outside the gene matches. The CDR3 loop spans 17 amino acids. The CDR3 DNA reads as TGTGCCAGCAGCCCCGGACAGGGCCTTCCTACCTCTCCGGCCCAGCATTTT. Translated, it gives CASSPGQGLPTSPAQHF.

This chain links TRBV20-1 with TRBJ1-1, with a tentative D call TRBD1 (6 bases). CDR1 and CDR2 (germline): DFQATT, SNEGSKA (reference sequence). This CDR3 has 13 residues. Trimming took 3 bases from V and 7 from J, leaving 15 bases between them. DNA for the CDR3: TGCAGTGCTAGTCTCACACAGGGAGATGAAGCTTTCTTT. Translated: CSASLTQGDEAFF.

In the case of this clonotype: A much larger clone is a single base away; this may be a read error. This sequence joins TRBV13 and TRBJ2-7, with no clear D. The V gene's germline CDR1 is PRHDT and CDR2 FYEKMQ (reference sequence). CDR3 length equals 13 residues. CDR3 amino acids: CVSSPWSSYEQYF. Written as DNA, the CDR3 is TGTGTCAGCAGCCCTTGGAGCTCCTACGAGCAGTACTTC.

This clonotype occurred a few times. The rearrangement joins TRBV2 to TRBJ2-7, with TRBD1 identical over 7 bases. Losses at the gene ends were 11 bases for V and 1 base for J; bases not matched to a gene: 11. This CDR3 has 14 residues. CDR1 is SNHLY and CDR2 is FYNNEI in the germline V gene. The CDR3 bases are TGTGCCGGGACCCGGGACAGCTTATCCTACGAGCAGTACTTC. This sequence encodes CAGTRDSLSYEQYF.

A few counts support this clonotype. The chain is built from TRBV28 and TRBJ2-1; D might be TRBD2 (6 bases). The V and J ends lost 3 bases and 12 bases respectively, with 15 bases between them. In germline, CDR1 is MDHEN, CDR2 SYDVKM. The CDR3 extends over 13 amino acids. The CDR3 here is CASSLGVRGGQFF. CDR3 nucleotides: TGTGCCAGCAGTTTGGGGGTGCGGGGAGGGCAGTTCTTC.

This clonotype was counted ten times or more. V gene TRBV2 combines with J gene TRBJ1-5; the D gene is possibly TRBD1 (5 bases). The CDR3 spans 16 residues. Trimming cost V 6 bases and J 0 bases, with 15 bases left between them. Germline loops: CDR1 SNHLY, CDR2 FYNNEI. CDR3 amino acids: CASRGFGTVSNQPQHF. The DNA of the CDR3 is TGTGCCAGCAGGGGGTTCGGGACGGTTAGCAATCAGCCCCAGCATTTT. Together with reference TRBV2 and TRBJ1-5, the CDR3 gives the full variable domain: EPEVTQTPSHQVTQMGQEVILRCVPISNHLYFYWYRQILGQKVEFLVSFYNNEISEKSEIFDDQFSVERPDGSNFTLKIRSTKLEDSAMYFCASRGFGTVSNQPQHFGDGTRLSIL.

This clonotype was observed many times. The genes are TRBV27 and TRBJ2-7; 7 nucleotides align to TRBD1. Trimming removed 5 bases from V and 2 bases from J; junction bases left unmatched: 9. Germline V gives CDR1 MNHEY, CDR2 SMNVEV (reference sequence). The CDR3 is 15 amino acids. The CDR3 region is CASSPGTAVAYEQYF. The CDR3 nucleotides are TGTGCCAGCAGTCCAGGGACAGCCGTCGCCTACGAGCAGTACTTC.